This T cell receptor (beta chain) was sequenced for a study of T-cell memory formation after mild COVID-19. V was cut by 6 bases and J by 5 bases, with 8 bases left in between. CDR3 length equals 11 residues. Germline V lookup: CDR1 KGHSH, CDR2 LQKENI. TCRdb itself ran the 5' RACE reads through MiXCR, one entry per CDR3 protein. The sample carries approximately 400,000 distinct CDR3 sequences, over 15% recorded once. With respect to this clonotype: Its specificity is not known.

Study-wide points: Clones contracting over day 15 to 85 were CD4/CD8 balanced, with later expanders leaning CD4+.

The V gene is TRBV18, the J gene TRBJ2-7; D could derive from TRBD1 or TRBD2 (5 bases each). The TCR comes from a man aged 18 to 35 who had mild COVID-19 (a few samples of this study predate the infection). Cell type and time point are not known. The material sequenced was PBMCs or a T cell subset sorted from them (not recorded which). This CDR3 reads CASSRDHEQYF. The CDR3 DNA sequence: TGTGCCAGCTCTCGGGACCACGAGCAGTACTTC.